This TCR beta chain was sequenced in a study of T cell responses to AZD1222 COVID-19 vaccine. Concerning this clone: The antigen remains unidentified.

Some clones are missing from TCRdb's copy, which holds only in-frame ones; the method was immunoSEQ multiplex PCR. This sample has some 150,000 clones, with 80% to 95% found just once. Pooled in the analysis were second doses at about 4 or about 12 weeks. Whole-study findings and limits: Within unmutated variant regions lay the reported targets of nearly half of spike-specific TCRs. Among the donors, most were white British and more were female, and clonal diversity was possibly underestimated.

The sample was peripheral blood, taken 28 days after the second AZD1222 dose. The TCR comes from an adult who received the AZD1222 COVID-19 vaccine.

CDR3 in amino acids: CASGKQLNTEAFF. CDR3 DNA: TGTGCCAGCGGGAAACAGCTGAACACTGAAGCTTTCTTT. The chain links TRBV2 to TRBJ1-1, with no clear D. From germline, CDR1 is SNHLY and CDR2 FYNNEI. V lost 8 bases, J lost 0 bases, and 10 bases lay in between. The CDR3 has 13 residues. Using reference TRBV2 and TRBJ1-1 for the parts outside the CDR3, the full variable domain is EPEVTQTPSHQVTQMGQEVILRCVPISNHLYFYWYRQILGQKVEFLVSFYNNEISEKSEIFDDQFSVERPDGSNFTLKIRSTKLEDSAMYFCASGKQLNTEAFFGQGTRLTVV.